The clone carrying this T cell receptor (beta chain) showed up many times. Its specificity is unknown. The sample originates from a study of molecular identifiers for immune sequencing clone quantification. Findings of the study overall: Underestimation of highly expanded clone sizes could arise where identical TCR molecules share a barcode. Jurkat TCR RNA spiked in from one cell reportedly remained identifiable amid approximately 970,000 naive cells.

The bulk TCR libraries were made with methods described before and with listed TCR primers. MiXCR, applied by TCRdb to the PCR reads, yields one record per CDR3 protein. This table holds some 91,000 distinct CDR3 sequences, around 24% found once. The CD8+CD4-CCR7+CD45RA+ phenotype defined the sorted naive CD8 T cells. Per germline, CDR1 SEHNR and CDR2 FQNEAQ (reference sequence). V dropped 0 bases and J dropped 6 bases, with 9 bases sitting between them. This CDR3 is built from 14 residues. Sequenced: naive CD8+ T cells from blood, with Jurkat cell RNA spiked in. Described subset: FACS-sorted CD8+CD4-CCR7+CD45RA+ naive T cells. This clonotype was sampled from a human donor in good health. Some libraries in this study had Jurkat cell RNA spiked in. This rearrangement joins TRBV7-9 to TRBJ1-5; TRBD1 might be the D (6 bases). CDR3 bases: TGTGCCAGCAGCTTAGCGGGGGCAGGTCAGCCCCAGCATTTT. Amino acid sequence: CASSLAGAGQPQHF.